These 6 T cell receptor beta chains came from one sample sequenced in a study of monozygotic twins with inflammatory bowel disease (dated by TCRdb to the late 2010s). Library creation used 5' RACE. Reads for this sample came from an Illumina HiSeq 2500. Through TCRdb reprocessing, the reads give one entry per CDR3 protein sequence; DNA is omitted. The sample table records about 440,000 distinct CDR3 sequences. About 2.4% of the sample is taken by the ten largest. Sequencing used blood. These receptor sequences come from a human donor with ulcerative colitis or Crohn's disease, or a healthy co-twin of an affected twin (not recorded which).

The chain carries TRBV20-1 and TRBJ1-6; checking the TCRdb D call of TRBD1 is not possible without DNA. The germline CDR1 and CDR2 sequences are DFQATT and SNEGSKA (reference sequence). This CDR3 region has 14 residues. CDR3 protein: CSANEGLENSPLHF.

The chain is built from TRBV9 and TRBJ1-2. Per germline, CDR1 SGDLS and CDR2 YYNGEE. The CDR3 spans 11 residues. This chain's CDR3 is CASSPHYGYTF. Together with reference TRBV9 and TRBJ1-2, the CDR3 gives the full variable domain: DSGVTQTPKHLITATGQRVTLRCSPRSGDLSVYWYQQSLDQGLQFLIQYYNGEERAKGNILERFSAQQFPDLHSELNLSSLELGDSALYFCASSPHYGYTFGSGTRLTVV.

The V call is TRBV5-1, the J call TRBJ1-2. The CDR3 length is 14 residues. Germline V gene lookup returns CDR1 SGHRS and CDR2 YFSETQ. CDR3 residues: CASSLIQANYGYTF.

The chain joins TRBV7-2 to TRBJ2-3. The CDR3 extends over 13 amino acids. Germline loops: CDR1 SGHTA, CDR2 FQGNSA. The CDR3 sequence is CASSPNQGDTQYF.

The rearrangement uses TRBV12-3 or TRBV12-4 and TRBJ2-3; lacking DNA, the TRBD2 call made by TCRdb goes unchecked. The CDR3 covers 15 residues. CDR3 region: CASRPYRSATDTQYF.

J is TRBJ2-1 and V is TRBV15; TCRdb's assignment of TRBD2 cannot be checked, as there is no DNA. This CDR3 region has 15 residues. Germline V gene lookup returns CDR1 LNHNV and CDR2 YYDKDF (reference sequence). The chain's CDR3 is CATSRGLAGGNEQFF.